This T cell receptor (beta chain) was identified in a study of shared clonotypes between healthy human individuals. Across several immunoSEQ plates, the genomic DNA of each subset was split evenly. Generated by immunoSEQ multiplex PCR, the TCRdb table keeps only in-frame clones and is missing some. The sample records 2 million to 2.5 million clones, over 90% being singletons. The CDR3 sequence is 15 residues long. Germline V gives CDR1 SGHAT, CDR2 FQNNGV. V lost 5 bases and J lost 4, with 16 bases in between. The V and J genes are TRBV11-2 and TRBJ2-3; maybe TRBD2 (5 bases). The sample consisted of naive CD4+ T cells from PBMCs. Stated subset: CD45RA+ positively selected. The receptor comes from a man younger than 30 in good health. Some clones in this sample may be carry-over from other donors' samples. The CDR3 here is CASSPAPRGADTQYF. In nucleotides, the CDR3 is TGTGCCAGCAGCCCCGCCCCACGGGGAGCAGATACGCAGTATTTT.